The 20 T cell receptor beta chains given below trace back to one sample, sequenced in a study of CD8+CD57+ T cells in acquired aplastic anemia. CDR3 and TCR beta VDJ profiling relied on a genomic DNA template. One entry per CDR3 protein, called by TCRdb with MiXCR from the reads. Of about 250,000 distinct CDR3 sequences detected, approximately 45% appear once; the ten largest clones hold roughly 8%. For sequencing, patients were chosen who had shown expansion of CD8+CD57+ cells by flow cytometry. Sequenced sample: sorted CD4+, CD8+, or CD8+CD57+ T cells (not recorded which) from PBMCs. The receptor source for this set is a human donor with aplastic anemia.

This clonotype was observed at least ten times. The chain combines TRBV7-9 with TRBJ1-2; 8 bases agree with TRBD1. Germline trimming cut 4 bases from V and 6 bases from J; bases unmatched to any gene: 4. The CDR3 has 13 residues. Germline V lookup: CDR1 SEHNR, CDR2 FQNEAQ (reference sequence). The chain's CDR3 is CASSSGTGNGYTF. CDR3 coding DNA: TGTGCCAGCAGCTCCGGGACAGGAAATGGCTACACCTTC.

V is TRBV7-2 and J is TRBJ1-1; no clear D. The germline CDR1 and CDR2 sequences are SGHTA and FQGNSA. The CDR3 is 14 amino acids. V was shortened by 5 bases and J by 1 base, with 11 bases between the two germline ends. The CDR3 DNA follows: TGTGCCAGCAGCCCCGGCTGGGGGAACACTGAAGCTTTCTTT. Translation: CASSPGWGNTEAFF. The full variable domain, in which reference TRBV7-2 and TRBJ1-1 provide the parts outside the CDR3, is GAGVSQSPSNKVTEKGKDVELRCDPISGHTALYWYRQSLGQGLEFLIYFQGNSAPDKSGLPSDRFSAERTGGSVSTLTIQRTQQEDSAVYLCASSPGWGNTEAFFGQGTRLTVV.

This clonotype was recorded many times. The rearrangement uses TRBV25-1 and TRBJ2-1, with TRBD2 as a possible D gene (6 bases). The CDR3 sequence is 16 residues long. Trimming cost V 1 base and J 1 base, with 11 bases left between them. Germline V gene sequence: CDR1 MGHDK, CDR2 SYGVNS. DNA of the CDR3: TGTGCCAGCAGTGAATCCCCGGGAGCTTCCTACAATGAGCAGTTCTTC. Its protein is CASSESPGASYNEQFF.

The chain combines TRBV20-1 with TRBJ1-2; 11 bases agree with TRBD1. The CDR3 totals 12 residues. In germline, CDR1 is DFQATT, CDR2 SNEGSKA (reference sequence). V gave up 6 bases and J gave up 6 bases; unmatched junction bases: 3. CDR3 nucleotide sequence: TGCAGTGCGCGGACAGGGGGCAATGGCTACACCTTC. It is translated as CSARTGGNGYTF.

This clonotype was counted once. A junction end diverges from the germline sequence, so it may reflect a read error. V usage is TRBV10-3 and J usage is TRBJ1-1; possibly TRBD1 for D (6 bases). The CDR3 runs to 16 residues. Germline V gene lookup returns CDR1 ENHRY and CDR2 SYGVKD. The CDR3 reads CAISESSSRGGTEAFF. Here the CDR3 DNA reads TGTGCCATCAGCGAGTCGAGCTCCAGGGGTGGGACTGAAGCTTTCTTT.

At least ten counts were recorded for this clonotype. The chain uses TRBV14 and TRBJ2-5; D unresolved. V was pared by 4 bases and J by 5 bases, with 14 bases between. This CDR3 contains 14 residues. Germline lookup yields CDR1 SGHDN and CDR2 FVKESK. CDR3 nucleotides: TGTGCCAGCAGCCTAGGCCCTCCCGAGGAGACCCAGTACTTC. It yields the protein CASSLGPPEETQYF.

In its sample, this clonotype was seen many times. V is TRBV11-2 and J is TRBJ2-1; D not resolved. The CDR3 extends over 11 amino acids. V lost 1 base and J 9 bases, leaving 4 bases between the germline ends. CDR1 is SGHAT, CDR2 FQNNGV, per germline. The CDR3 nucleotides read TGTGCCAGCAGCTTAGGGGTTGAGCAGTTCTTC. Its translation: CASSLGVEQFF. Full variable domain (missing parts from reference TRBV11-2 and TRBJ2-1): EAGVAQSPRYKIIEKRQSVAFWCNPISGHATLYWYQQILGQGPKLLIQFQNNGVVDDSQLPKDRFSAERLKGVDSTLKIQPAKLEDSAVYLCASSLGVEQFFGPGTRLTVL.

The table lists this clonotype with many counts. The rearrangement links TRBV5-1 to TRBJ2-7, with D possibly matching TRBD2 (6 bases). Trimming shortened V by 0 bases and J by 2 bases, and 15 bases separated the two germline ends. This CDR3 comprises 16 residues. Per germline, CDR1 SGHRS and CDR2 YFSETQ. CDR3 coding DNA: TGCGCCAGCAGCTTGGGTTATACCGGGGGTACCTACGAGCAGTACTTC. Translated: CASSLGYTGGTYEQYF. The full variable domain, in which reference TRBV5-1 and TRBJ2-7 provide the parts outside the CDR3, is KAGVTQTPRYLIKTRGQQVTLSCSPISGHRSVSWYQQTPGQGLQFLFEYFSETQRNKGNFPGRFSGRQFSNSRSEMNVSTLELGDSALYLCASSLGYTGGTYEQYFGPGTRLTVT.

This clonotype was seen repeatedly, ten times or more. J is TRBJ1-3 and V is TRBV7-6, with 8 bases fitting TRBD1. V gave up 7 bases and J gave up 0 bases; unmatched junction bases: 5. The CDR3 totals 15 residues. In germline, CDR1 is SGHVS, CDR2 FNYEAQ. CDR3 sequence reads: CASTNDRGSGNTIYF. CDR3 in DNA: TGTGCCAGCACCAATGACAGGGGCTCTGGAAACACCATATATTTT.

The V and J genes are TRBV15 and TRBJ1-1, with D possibly being TRBD1 (6 bases). Germline V gene data show CDR1 as LNHNV and CDR2 as YYDKDF (reference sequence). V was cut by 2 bases and J by 12 bases, with 25 bases left in between. The CDR3 consists of 16 residues. CDR3 nucleotides: TGTGCCACCAGCAGACTGGGTACAGGGTCTTCTGCTAGGACTTTCTTT. Its protein is CATSRLGTGSSARTFF.

The chain links TRBV24-1 to TRBJ1-2; 7 bases align to TRBD1. The germline V gene encodes CDR1 KGHDR and CDR2 SFDVKD. V shed 2 bases, J shed 6 bases, and the junction held 2 bases outside the gene matches. The CDR3 runs 13 residues. CDR3 nucleotide sequence: TGTGCCACCAGTGATTCAGGGACAGATGGCTACACCTTC. Translated: CATSDSGTDGYTF.

The chain uses TRBV25-1 and TRBJ1-2; possibly TRBD1 for D (5 bases). Trimming left V 2 bases short and J 8 bases short, with 24 bases between. CDR1 and CDR2 from the germline V gene are MGHDK and SYGVNS. This CDR3 comprises 17 residues. The CDR3 DNA sequence: TGTGCCAGCAGTGAACGGCTAGCGGGCAGGGAGACATTAGGCTACACCTTC. This sequence encodes CASSERLAGRETLGYTF.

The V gene is TRBV27, the J gene TRBJ2-7; D possibly uses TRBD1 or TRBD2 (5 bases each). CDR3 length: 14 residues. Trimming shortened V by 8 bases and J by 2 bases, and 16 bases separated the two germline ends. The V gene's germline CDR1 is MNHEY and CDR2 SMNVEV (reference sequence). CDR3 nucleotides: TGTGCCAGCGGGGACGGGGTGGGCACCTACGAGCAGTACTTC. This sequence encodes CASGDGVGTYEQYF.

The gene calls are TRBV15 and TRBJ2-1, with TRBD2 identical over 11 bases. The CDR3 covers 15 residues. The germline V gene encodes CDR1 LNHNV and CDR2 YYDKDF (reference sequence). V gave up 2 bases and J gave up 6 bases; unmatched junction bases: 3. CDR3 DNA sequence: TGTGCCACCAGCAGATTAGCGGGAGGGACCAATGAGCAGTTCTTC. Translated, it gives CATSRLAGGTNEQFF.

The chain has TRBV10-3 and TRBJ2-7; the D call may be TRBD1 or TRBD2 (5 bases each). Germline CDR1 is ENHRY and CDR2 is SYGVKD. The V gene lost 3 bases and the J gene lost 5 bases, with 8 bases spanning the gap. The CDR3 has 12 residues. As DNA, the CDR3 is TGTGCCATCAGTGAAAGGGGAGACGAGCAGTACTTC. It translates to CAISERGDEQYF.

Worth noting for this clonotype: One end of the junction fails to match germline, which may point to a read error. The J gene is TRBJ1-6, the V gene TRBV6-2 or TRBV6-3; D ambiguous. Per the germline V gene, CDR1 is MNHEY and CDR2 is SVGEGT. The CDR3 totals 15 residues. The CDR3 protein is CASSYGPENNPPLHF. CDR3 sequence (DNA): TGTGCCAGCAGTTACGGGCCGGAGAATAATCCACCCCTCCACTTT.

This clonotype occurred many times. In DNA form, the CDR3 reads TGTGCCAGTAGACTAGGGGGCTATAATTCACCCCTCCACTTT. Translated: CASRLGGYNSPLHF. J is TRBJ1-6 and V is TRBV19, with D possibly matching TRBD1 (6 bases). CDR3 size: 14 residues. V lost 6 bases and J 3 bases, leaving 9 bases between the germline ends. The V gene's germline CDR1 is LNHDA and CDR2 SQIVND (reference sequence).

The chain recombines TRBV6-1 with TRBJ2-3; 8 nucleotides match TRBD1. V trimming: 2 bases; J trimming: 5 bases; junction bases outside the gene matches: 6. CDR1 and CDR2 from the germline V gene are MNHNS and SASEGT. The CDR3 runs 15 residues. CDR3 coding DNA: TGTGCCAGCAGTGAAACAGGGGGAAGGTTAGATACGCAGTATTTT. It codes for CASSETGGRLDTQYF.

This sequence joins TRBV10-2 and TRBJ2-7; the D gene could be TRBD1 or TRBD2 (5 bases each). There are 16 residues in the CDR3. In germline, CDR1 is WSHSY, CDR2 SAAADI. V was shortened by 0 bases and J by 3 bases, with 15 bases between the two germline ends. In nucleotides, the CDR3 is TGCGCCAGCAGTGAGTCGACCGGGGCAAGTTTCTACGAGCAGTACTTC. This sequence encodes CASSESTGASFYEQYF.

The chain joins TRBV27 to TRBJ2-1; possible D gene TRBD1, 6 bases. The CDR3 has 13 amino acids. The germline CDR1 and CDR2 sequences are MNHEY and SMNVEV (reference sequence). Trimming stripped 5 bases from V and 8 bases from J, with 13 bases between. Here the CDR3 DNA reads TGTGCCAGCAGTGGGGACACTATCCATGAGCAGTTCTTC. Residues: CASSGDTIHEQFF.